The clone carrying this T cell receptor (beta chain) was observed a handful of times. Its target is unknown. TCRdb re-analysed the 5' RACE reads in MiXCR, keeping a single row per CDR3 protein. The sample has roughly 290,000 distinct CDR3 sequences; 8.5% to 9.5% are singletons. The data stem from a study of identical twins. General study points: Researchers reported weaker excess twin sharing in beta out-of-frame sequences.

This sample also belongs to another study, concerning yellow fever vaccine responses in identical twins.

The receptor was derived from a woman between 18 and 30 years old in good health. The sample taken for sequencing was CD8+ T cells sorted from blood.

The DNA of the CDR3 is TGTGCCTGGAGTGGACTGAACAATGAGCAGTTCTTC. Its protein product is CAWSGLNNEQFF. The gene calls are TRBV30 and TRBJ2-1, with D hard to call. Germline V gives CDR1 GTSNPN, CDR2 SVGIG (reference sequence). The CDR3 consists of 12 residues. V was clipped by 1 base and J by 5 bases, with 6 bases between them. Drawing the rest from reference TRBV30 and TRBJ2-1, the complete variable domain is SQTIHQWPATLVQPVGSPLSLECTVEGTSNPNLYWYRQAAGRGLQLLFYSVGIGQISSEVPQNLSASRPQDRQFILSSKKLLLSDSGFYLCAWSGLNNEQFFGPGTRLTVL.